These T cell receptor beta chains were read from a single sample in a study of response to subunit inactivated influenza vaccine. Each CDR3 protein is one row after TCRdb ran MiXCR on the RT-PCR reads. The sample shows about 800,000 distinct CDR3 sequences, about 20% of them seen only once. The sample consisted of PBMCs from blood, taken less than 6 days after vaccination. These receptors all come from a man aged 50 to 60 who received an inactivated influenza vaccine. The CDR3 runs from the conserved cysteine through the conserved F or W. D genes are given only for firm matches. For some rows the clone size is stated as once, few or many, or as a class when expanded; others skip it.

clone size	V gene	D gene	J gene	CDR3 protein	CDR3 DNA
.	TRBV18	TRBD2	TRBJ2-2	CASSQGLHTGELFF	TGTGCCAGCTCACAGGGACTACACACCGGGGAGCTGTTTTTT
few	TRBV4-1	TRBD1	TRBJ1-2	CASSQGQIYGYTF	TGCGCCAGCAGCCAGGGACAGATCTATGGCTACACCTTC
.	TRBV18	.	TRBJ1-1	CASSQGMDTEAFF	TGTGCCAGCTCACAGGGCATGGACACTGAAGCTTTCTTT
.	TRBV5-1	TRBD2	TRBJ2-2	CASSPGTSATGELFF	TGCGCCAGCAGCCCCGGGACTAGCGCCACCGGGGAGCTGTTTTTT
many	TRBV5-1	.	TRBJ2-7	CASSLANRVNEQYF	TGCGCCAGCAGCTTGGCCAACAGGGTAAACGAGCAGTACTTC
few	TRBV9	.	TRBJ2-1	CASTGQYNEQFF	TGTGCCAGCACCGGGCAGTACAATGAGCAGTTCTTC
.	TRBV5-1	TRBD1	TRBJ2-5	CASSLVTGGFQTQYF	TGCGCCAGCAGCTTGGTGACAGGGGGCTTTCAGACCCAGTACTTC
.	TRBV7-9	.	TRBJ1-1	CASSSYLGGSTEAFF	TGTGCCAGCAGCTCTTACCTAGGGGGGAGCACTGAAGCTTTCTTT
many	TRBV12-3/TRBV12-4	.	TRBJ1-1	CASSDPETAEVNTEAFF	TGTGCCAGCAGCGATCCGGAGACAGCCGAAGTGAACACTGAAGCTTTCTTT
.	TRBV7-2	TRBD2	TRBJ2-3	CASSLVGTSVTDTQYF	TGTGCCAGCAGCTTAGTGGGGACTAGCGTGACAGATACGCAGTATTTT
many	TRBV7-3	.	TRBJ1-1	CASSPGAMNTEAFF	TGTGCCAGCAGCCCAGGCGCTATGAACACTGAAGCTTTCTTT
.	TRBV7-9	TRBD1	TRBJ2-1	CASSIRDRSSYNEQFF	TGTGCCAGCAGCATTAGGGACAGAAGCTCCTACAATGAGCAGTTCTTC
many	TRBV12-3/TRBV12-4	.	TRBJ2-3	CASSFSAHTDTQYF	TGTGCCAGCAGTTTCAGCGCCCACACAGATACGCAGTATTTT
few	TRBV20-1	.	TRBJ2-7	CSASQGGLYEQYF	TGCAGTGCTTCCCAGGGGGGATTATACGAGCAGTACTTC
few	TRBV5-1	.	TRBJ2-7	CASSNGPEYEQYF	TGCGCCAGCAGTAACGGGCCCGAATACGAGCAGTACTTC
few	TRBV9	TRBD1	TRBJ2-1	CASSGDSNEQFF	TGTGCCAGCAGCGGGGACAGCAATGAGCAGTTCTTC
few	TRBV7-9	TRBD2	TRBJ2-3	CASSSGLAGVGTDTQYF	TGTGCCAGCAGCTCCGGACTAGCGGGGGTGGGCACAGATACGCAGTATTTT
few	TRBV7-2	TRBD1	TRBJ2-3	CATSADRGSTQYF	TGTGCCACCTCGGCGGACAGGGGCTCTACGCAGTATTTT
.	TRBV20-1	TRBD2	TRBJ2-1	CSARLAGTFSRSYEQFF	TGCAGTGCTAGGCTAGCGGGAACTTTTAGTAGATCGTATGAGCAGTTCTTC
.	TRBV18	.	TRBJ1-2	CASSPPETGKYGYTF	TGTGCCAGCTCACCACCGGAAACAGGGAAGTATGGCTACACCTTC
.	TRBV5-1	.	TRBJ2-1	CASSRDPSYNEQFF	TGCGCCAGCAGCCGGGACCCGTCCTACAATGAGCAGTTCTTC
.	TRBV4-3	.	TRBJ2-7	CASSQDDRRTQYF	TGCGCCAGCAGCCAAGATGATCGGCGCACGCAGTACTTC
few	TRBV10-2	TRBD2	TRBJ2-6	CASRPSGGAWTGGANVLTF	TGCGCCAGCAGGCCTAGCGGGGGGGCTTGGACGGGAGGGGCCAACGTCCTGACTTTC
.	TRBV6-5	.	TRBJ1-4	CASSYSAGVEKLFF	TGTGCCAGCAGTTACTCGGCAGGAGTGGAAAAACTGTTTTTT
.	TRBV5-1	.	TRBJ2-3	CAGSFHSTDTQYF	TGCGCCGGCAGCTTTCACAGCACAGATACGCAGTATTTT
.	TRBV21-1	.	TRBJ1-1	CAGLNRVNTEAFF	TGTGCCGGCCTAAACAGGGTGAACACTGAAGCTTTCTTT
few	TRBV11-1	.	TRBJ2-1	CASSSPWDLVLPSSYNEQFF	TGTGCCAGCAGCTCCCCCTGGGACCTGGTGCTACCCAGCTCCTACAATGAGCAGTTCTTC
.	TRBV20-1	.	TRBJ2-7	CSARDQGPRLEQYF	TGCAGTGCTAGAGATCAGGGGCCCCGCCTCGAGCAGTACTTC
few	TRBV5-5	TRBD1	TRBJ2-1	CASTAPGQGRNEQFF	TGTGCCAGCACCGCTCCAGGACAGGGTAGGAATGAGCAGTTCTTC
.	TRBV5-1	.	TRBJ2-2	CASSLGLFGVRELFF	TGCGCCAGCAGCTTGGGACTTTTTGGCGTCAGGGAGCTGTTTTTT
.	TRBV5-1	TRBD1	TRBJ2-3	CASSSADRAIDTQYF	TGCGCCAGCAGTTCCGCGGACAGGGCTATTGATACGCAGTATTTT
.	TRBV7-3	.	TRBJ2-1	CASSLGTTHYNEQFF	TGTGCCAGCAGCTTAGGGACAACACACTACAATGAGCAGTTCTTC
.	TRBV20-1	.	TRBJ2-5	CSARDRLALRKETQYF	TGCAGTGCTAGAGATCGGCTAGCTCTCAGGAAAGAGACCCAGTACTTC
few	TRBV6-1	.	TRBJ1-6	CATRRVAYNSPLHF	TGTGCCACCCGAAGGGTCGCCTATAATTCACCCCTCCACTTT
few	TRBV2	TRBD1	TRBJ2-7	CASSPDRGLAYEQYF	TGTGCCAGCAGCCCGGACAGGGGGCTTGCCTACGAGCAGTACTTC
few	TRBV7-2	TRBD1	TRBJ2-5	CASRRDREVTKTQYF	TGTGCCAGCAGACGGGACAGGGAGGTTACGAAGACCCAGTACTTC
once	TRBV20-1	.	TRBJ2-1	CSARADAPGEQFF	TGCAGTGCTAGAGCCGACGCCCCGGGTGAGCAGTTCTTC
once	TRBV20-1	.	TRBJ2-5	CSGLGRRETQYF	TGCAGTGGCCTCGGGCGGCGAGAGACCCAGTACTTC
few	TRBV6-2/TRBV6-3	TRBD2	TRBJ2-1	CASSYLLNGGAYNEQFF	TGTGCCAGCAGTTACTTACTCAACGGGGGGGCCTACAATGAGCAGTTCTTC
.	TRBV6-1	TRBD2	TRBJ2-3	CASRRLAGDTDTQYF	TGTGCCAGCAGGCGACTAGCGGGGGACACAGATACGCAGTATTTT
few	TRBV19	.	TRBJ1-2	CASSPFGGYGYTF	TGTGCCAGTAGTCCGTTCGGAGGCTATGGCTACACCTTC
few	TRBV4-3	.	TRBJ1-6	CASSQDAGVGNSPLHF	TGCGCCAGCAGCCAAGATGCGGGGGTTGGTAATTCACCCCTCCACTTT
few	TRBV10-3	.	TRBJ2-1	CAITATGEQFF	TGTGCCATCACTGCGACAGGTGAGCAGTTCTTC
.	TRBV4-2	.	TRBJ2-1	CASSQDLRAGEQFF	TGTGCCAGCAGCCAAGATCTTAGGGCCGGTGAGCAGTTCTTC
once	TRBV2	.	TRBJ2-7	CASRWVGFEQYF	TGTGCCAGCAGATGGGTTGGGTTCGAGCAGTACTTC
few	TRBV7-9	.	TRBJ2-2	CASSARVAGELFF	TGTGCCAGCAGCGCCAGGGTGGCCGGGGAGCTGTTTTTT
few	TRBV7-8	.	TRBJ2-3	CASSLGLDIWLTDTQYF	TGTGCCAGCAGCCTTGGGCTGGACATATGGTTAACAGATACGCAGTATTTT
many	TRBV21-1	.	TRBJ2-3	CASSRDSRRTDTQYF	TGTGCCAGCAGCCGCGACTCCCGGCGCACAGATACGCAGTATTTT
many	TRBV10-3	TRBD1	TRBJ2-7	CAIRTGSEQYF	TGTGCCATCCGGACAGGGAGCGAGCAGTACTTC
few	TRBV6-1	.	TRBJ2-1	CASTGWGALYNEQFF	TGTGCCAGCACCGGGTGGGGGGCCCTTTACAATGAGCAGTTCTTC
.	TRBV7-9	.	TRBJ1-2	CASSPASSYGYTF	TGTGCCAGCAGCCCCGCTAGTTCCTATGGCTACACCTTC
.	TRBV24-1	.	TRBJ2-5	CATSDRIGTQYF	TGTGCCACCAGTGACCGTATCGGGACCCAGTACTTC
few	TRBV20-1	.	TRBJ1-1	CRRGGAEAFF	TGCAGGCGAGGCGGGGCTGAAGCTTTCTTT
many	TRBV5-1	.	TRBJ2-7	CASSLTGMPYEQYF	TGCGCCAGCAGCTTGACGGGGATGCCCTACGAGCAGTACTTC
few	TRBV12-3/TRBV12-4	TRBD2	TRBJ2-7	CASSLVVGGPIEQYF	TGTGCCAGCAGTTTAGTGGTGGGAGGGCCGATCGAGCAGTACTTC
few	TRBV5-1	TRBD1	TRBJ2-3	CASSSDRGWGTDTQYF	TGCGCCAGCAGCTCGGACAGGGGATGGGGCACAGATACGCAGTATTTT
few	TRBV12-3/TRBV12-4	.	TRBJ2-1	CASRRGRTDEQFF	TGTGCCAGCAGACGGGGGAGGACGGATGAGCAGTTCTTC
.	TRBV5-1	.	TRBJ2-7	CASSFGSGEEGEHF	TGCGCCAGCAGCTTCGGCTCGGGCGAGGAGGGTGAACACTTC